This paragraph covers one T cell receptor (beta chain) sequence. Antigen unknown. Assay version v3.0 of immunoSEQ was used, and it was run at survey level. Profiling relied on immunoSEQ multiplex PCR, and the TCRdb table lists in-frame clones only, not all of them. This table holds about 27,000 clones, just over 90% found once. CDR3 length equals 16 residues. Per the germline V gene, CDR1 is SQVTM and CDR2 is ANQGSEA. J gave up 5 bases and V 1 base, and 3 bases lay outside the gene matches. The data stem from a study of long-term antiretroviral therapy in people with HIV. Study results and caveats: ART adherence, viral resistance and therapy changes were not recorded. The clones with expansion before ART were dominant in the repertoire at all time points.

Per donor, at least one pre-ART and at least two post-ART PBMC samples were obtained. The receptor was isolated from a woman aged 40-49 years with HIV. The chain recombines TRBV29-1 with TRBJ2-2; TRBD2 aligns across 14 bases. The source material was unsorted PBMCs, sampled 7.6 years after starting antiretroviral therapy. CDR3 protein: CSVEGLAGGHTGELFF. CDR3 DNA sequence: TGCAGCGTTGAAGGACTAGCGGGGGGGCATACCGGGGAGCTGTTTTTT.